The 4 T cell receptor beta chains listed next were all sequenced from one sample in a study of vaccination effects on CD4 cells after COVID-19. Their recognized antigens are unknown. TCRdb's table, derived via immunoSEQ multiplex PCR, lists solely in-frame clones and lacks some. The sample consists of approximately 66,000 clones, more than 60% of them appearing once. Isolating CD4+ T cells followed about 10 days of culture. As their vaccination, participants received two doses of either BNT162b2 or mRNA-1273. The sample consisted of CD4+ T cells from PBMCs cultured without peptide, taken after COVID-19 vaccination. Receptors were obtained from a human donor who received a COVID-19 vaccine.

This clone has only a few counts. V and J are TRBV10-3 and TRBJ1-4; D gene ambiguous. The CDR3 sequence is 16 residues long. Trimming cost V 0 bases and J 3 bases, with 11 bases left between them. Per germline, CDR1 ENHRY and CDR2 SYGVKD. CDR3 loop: CAISESGGLANEKLFF. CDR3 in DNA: TGTGCCATCAGTGAGTCGGGAGGACTAGCTAATGAAAAACTGTTTTTT.

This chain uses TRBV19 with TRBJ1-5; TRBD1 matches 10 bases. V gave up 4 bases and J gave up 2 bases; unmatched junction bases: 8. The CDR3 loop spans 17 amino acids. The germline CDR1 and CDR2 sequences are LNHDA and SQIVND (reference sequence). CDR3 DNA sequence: TGTGCCAGTAGTAGATTGTTGGGGACAGGGGGCAATCAGCCCCAGCATTTT. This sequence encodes CASSRLLGTGGNQPQHF. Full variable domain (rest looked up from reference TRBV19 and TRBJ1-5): DGGITQSPKYLFRKEGQNVTLSCEQNLNHDAMYWYRQDPGQGLRLIYYSQIVNDFQKGDIAEGYSVSREKKESFPLTVTSAQKNPTAFYLCASSRLLGTGGNQPQHFGDGTRLSIL.

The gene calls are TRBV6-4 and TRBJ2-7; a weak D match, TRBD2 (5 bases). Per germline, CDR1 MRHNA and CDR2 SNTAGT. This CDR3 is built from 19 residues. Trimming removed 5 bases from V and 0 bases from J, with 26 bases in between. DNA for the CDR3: TGTGCCAGCAGTATAGGACTCACGATTGTATCTACGGTCTCCTACGAGCAGTACGTC. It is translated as CASSIGLTIVSTVSYEQYV.

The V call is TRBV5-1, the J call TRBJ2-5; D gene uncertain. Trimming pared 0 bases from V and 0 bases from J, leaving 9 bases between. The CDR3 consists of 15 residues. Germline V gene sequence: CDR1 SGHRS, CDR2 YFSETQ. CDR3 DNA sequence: TGCGCCAGCAGCTTGGTACCGATATACCAAGAGACCCAGTACTTC. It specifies CASSLVPIYQETQYF.